This T cell receptor beta chain stems from a study of shared clonotypes between healthy human individuals. Some clones are missing from TCRdb's copy, which holds only in-frame ones; the method was immunoSEQ multiplex PCR. The sample has 2 million to 2.5 million clones, roughly 93% seen once. The CDR3 has 11 amino acids. Germline V lookup: CDR1 MNHEY, CDR2 SVGAGI. The V end lost 5 bases, the J end lost 4 bases, and 5 bases lay between the germline ends. From CD4+ cells came CD45RA+ naive and CD45RA-negative memory subsets. The TCR was taken from a man between 18 and 29 years old in good health. Some clones in this sample may be carry-over from other donors' samples. Input material: naive CD4+ T cells from PBMCs. Subset defined: CD45RA+ positively selected. The rearrangement joins TRBV6-5 to TRBJ1-1; unclear D gene. In DNA, the CDR3 is TGTGCCAGCAGTACCTCCACTGAAGCTTTCTTT. Protein product: CASSTSTEAFF.